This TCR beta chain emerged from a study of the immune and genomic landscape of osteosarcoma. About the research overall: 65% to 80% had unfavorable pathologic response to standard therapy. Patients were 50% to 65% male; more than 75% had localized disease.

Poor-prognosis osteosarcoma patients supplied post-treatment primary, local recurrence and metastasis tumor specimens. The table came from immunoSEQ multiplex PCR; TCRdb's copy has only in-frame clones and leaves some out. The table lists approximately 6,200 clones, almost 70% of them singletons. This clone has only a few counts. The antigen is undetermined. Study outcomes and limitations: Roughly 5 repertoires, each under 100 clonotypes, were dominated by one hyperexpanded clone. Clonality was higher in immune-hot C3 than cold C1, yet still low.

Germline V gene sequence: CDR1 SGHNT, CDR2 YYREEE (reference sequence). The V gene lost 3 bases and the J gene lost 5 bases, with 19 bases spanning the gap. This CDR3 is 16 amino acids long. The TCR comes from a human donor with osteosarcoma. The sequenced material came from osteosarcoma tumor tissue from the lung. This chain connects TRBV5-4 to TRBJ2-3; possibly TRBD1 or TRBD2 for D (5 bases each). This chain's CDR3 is CASSSSAGRARDTQYF. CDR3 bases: TGTGCCAGCAGCTCATCCGCGGGCAGGGCGAGAGATACGCAGTATTTT. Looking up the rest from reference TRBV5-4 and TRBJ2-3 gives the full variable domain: ETGVTQSPTHLIKTRGQQVTLRCSSQSGHNTVSWYQQALGQGPQFIFQYYREEENGRGNFPPRFSGLQFPNYSSELNVNALELDDSALYLCASSSSAGRARDTQYFGPGTRLTVL.